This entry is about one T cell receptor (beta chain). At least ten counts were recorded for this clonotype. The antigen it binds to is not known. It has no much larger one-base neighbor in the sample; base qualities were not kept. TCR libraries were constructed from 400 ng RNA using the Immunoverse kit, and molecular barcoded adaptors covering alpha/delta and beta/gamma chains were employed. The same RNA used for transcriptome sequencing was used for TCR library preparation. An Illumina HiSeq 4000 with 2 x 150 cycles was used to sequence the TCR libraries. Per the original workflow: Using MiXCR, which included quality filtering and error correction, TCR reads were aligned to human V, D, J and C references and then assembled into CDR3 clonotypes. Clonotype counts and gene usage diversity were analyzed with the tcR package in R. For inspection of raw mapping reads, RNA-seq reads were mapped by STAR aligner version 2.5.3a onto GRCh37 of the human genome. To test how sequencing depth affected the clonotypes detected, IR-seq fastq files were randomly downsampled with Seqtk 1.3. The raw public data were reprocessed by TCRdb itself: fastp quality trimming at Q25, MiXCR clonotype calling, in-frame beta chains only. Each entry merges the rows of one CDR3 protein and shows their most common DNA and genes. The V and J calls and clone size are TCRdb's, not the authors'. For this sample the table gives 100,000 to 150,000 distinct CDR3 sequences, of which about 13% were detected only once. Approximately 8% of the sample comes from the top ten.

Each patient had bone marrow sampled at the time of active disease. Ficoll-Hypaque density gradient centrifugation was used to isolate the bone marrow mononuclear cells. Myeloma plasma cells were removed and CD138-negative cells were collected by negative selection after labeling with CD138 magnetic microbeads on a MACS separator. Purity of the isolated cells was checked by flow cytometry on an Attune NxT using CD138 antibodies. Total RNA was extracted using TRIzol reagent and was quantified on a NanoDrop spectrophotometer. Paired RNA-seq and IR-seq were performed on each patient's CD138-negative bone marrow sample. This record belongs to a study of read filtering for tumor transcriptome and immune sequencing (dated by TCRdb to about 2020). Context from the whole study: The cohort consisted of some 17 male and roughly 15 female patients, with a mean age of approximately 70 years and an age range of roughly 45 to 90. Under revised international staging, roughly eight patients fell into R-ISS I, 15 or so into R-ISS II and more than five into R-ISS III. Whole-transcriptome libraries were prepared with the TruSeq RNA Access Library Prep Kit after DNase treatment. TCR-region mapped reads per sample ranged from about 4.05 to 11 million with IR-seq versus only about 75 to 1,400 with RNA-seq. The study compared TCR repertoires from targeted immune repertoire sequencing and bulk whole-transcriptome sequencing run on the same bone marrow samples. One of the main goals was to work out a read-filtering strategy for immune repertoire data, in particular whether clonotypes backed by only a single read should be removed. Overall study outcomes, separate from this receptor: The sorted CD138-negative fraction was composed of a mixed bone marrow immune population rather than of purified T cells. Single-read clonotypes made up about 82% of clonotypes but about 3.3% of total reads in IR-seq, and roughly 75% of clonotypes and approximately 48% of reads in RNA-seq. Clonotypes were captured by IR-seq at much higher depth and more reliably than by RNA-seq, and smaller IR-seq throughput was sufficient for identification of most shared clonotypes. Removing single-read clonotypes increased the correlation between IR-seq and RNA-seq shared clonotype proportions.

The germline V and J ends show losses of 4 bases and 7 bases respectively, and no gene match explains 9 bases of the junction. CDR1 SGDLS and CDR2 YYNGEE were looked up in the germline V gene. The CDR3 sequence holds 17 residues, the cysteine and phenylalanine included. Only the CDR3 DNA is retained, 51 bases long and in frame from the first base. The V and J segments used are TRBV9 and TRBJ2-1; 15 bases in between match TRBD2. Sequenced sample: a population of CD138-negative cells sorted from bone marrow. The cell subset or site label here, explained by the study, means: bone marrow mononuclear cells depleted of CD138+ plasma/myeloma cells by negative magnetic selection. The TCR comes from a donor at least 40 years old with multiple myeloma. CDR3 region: CASSPGLAGGPGNEQFF. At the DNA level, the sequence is TGTGCCAGCAGCCCAGGACTAGCGGGAGGGCCGGGGAATGAGCAGTTCTTC.